These 24 T cell receptor beta chains were all obtained from the same sample, sequenced in a study of CD8+ T cells in alopecia areata. Treatment here: oral pan-JAK inhibitor, 5-10 mg twice daily. Sequencing relied on a cDNA template that was reverse transcribed from extracted RNA. Assay: immunoSEQ multiplex PCR; the TCRdb copy retains only in-frame clones and omits some. This repertoire shows more than 130,000 clones, 65% to 90% found once; its top ten account for roughly 25%. The input for sequencing was CD8+ T cells sorted from blood, taken at week 4, from a patient treated with tofacitinib. These receptors all stem from a human donor with alopecia areata.

This chain links TRBV19 with TRBJ1-1; 8 bases fit TRBD1. Trimming cost V 5 bases and J 4 bases; bases outside gene matches: 9. From germline, CDR1 is LNHDA and CDR2 SQIVND (reference sequence). CDR3 length: 15 residues. The CDR3 region has the DNA TGTGCCAGTAGTTCCTGGACAGGGAGCGGCACTGAAGCTTTCTTT. It specifies CASSSWTGSGTEAFF.

This chain uses TRBV5-4 with TRBJ1-2, with D perhaps TRBD1 (5 bases). This CDR3 is 13 amino acids long. The germline CDR1 and CDR2 sequences are SGHNT and YYREEE (reference sequence). Trimming cost V 0 bases and J 7 bases, with 10 bases left between them. The CDR3 is CASSLDQGTGYTF. CDR3 in DNA: TGTGCCAGCAGCTTGGATCAGGGAACTGGCTACACCTTC.

The chain links TRBV29-1 to TRBJ2-7, with TRBD2 as a possible D gene (5 bases). The CDR3 has 13 amino acids. CDR1 and CDR2 from the germline V gene are SQVTM and ANQGSEA. V shed 0 bases and J shed 1 base, with 7 bases lying between them. In nucleotides, the CDR3 is TGCAGCGTTGAAGATCGGGGTTCCTACGAGCAGTACTTC. Protein sequence: CSVEDRGSYEQYF.

V gene TRBV27 combines with J gene TRBJ1-1; D unclear. The CDR3 extends over 13 amino acids. In germline, CDR1 is MNHEY, CDR2 SMNVEV (reference sequence). V lost 4 bases to trimming and J lost 1 base, with 7 bases between them. The chain's CDR3 is CASSWQENTEAFF. CDR3 in DNA: TGTGCCAGCAGTTGGCAGGAGAACACTGAAGCTTTCTTT.

This rearrangement joins TRBV7-3 to TRBJ2-7; 7 positions match TRBD2. The V gene's germline CDR1 is SGHTA and CDR2 FQGTGA. J gave up 4 bases and V 3 bases, and 3 bases lay outside the gene matches. The CDR3 totals 13 residues. CDR3 residues: CASSFWEGYEQYF. The DNA of the CDR3 is TGTGCCAGCAGCTTTTGGGAGGGATACGAGCAGTACTTC.

V and J are TRBV7-9 and TRBJ2-1, with a possible D match to TRBD2 (7 bases). Germline CDR1 SEHNR, CDR2 FQNEAQ (reference sequence). The CDR3 runs to 16 residues. V lost 7 bases, J lost 4 bases, and 20 bases lay in between. CDR3 sequence reads: CASTLLGGAEYNEQFF. The CDR3 nucleotides read TGTGCCAGCACCCTACTAGGGGGGGCCGAATACAATGAGCAGTTCTTC.

This chain joins TRBV19 and TRBJ2-1; 8 bases match TRBD2. The CDR3 extends over 16 amino acids. Germline V gene sequence: CDR1 LNHDA, CDR2 SQIVND (reference sequence). With 5 bases clipped from V and 5 bases from J, the junction kept 11 bases outside the gene matches. The CDR3 bases are TGTGCCAGTAGTGGACTTAGCGGGACAAATGACAATGAGCAGTTCTTC. Translating it yields CASSGLSGTNDNEQFF.

This clone has only a few counts. The same CDR3 is also encoded by other DNA sequences in this sample. The chain is built from TRBV29-1 and TRBJ2-7, with unresolved D. Per the germline V gene, CDR1 is SQVTM and CDR2 is ANQGSEA. CDR3 length equals 12 residues. V lost 1 base and J lost 0, with 4 bases in between. CDR3 loop: CSVEGSSYEQYF. The CDR3 nucleotides read TGCAGCGTTGAAGGGAGCTCCTACGAGCAGTACTTC.

The table lists this clone with a few counts. CDR3 DNA sequence: TGTGCCAGCAGCGTAGTTAAAGCGGGCAATGAGCAGTTCTTC. It is translated as CASSVVKAGNEQFF. The chain has TRBV9 and TRBJ2-1, with a tentative D call TRBD2 (6 bases). V was cut by 0 bases and J by 6 bases, with 10 bases left in between. The CDR3 sequence is 14 residues long. CDR1 and CDR2 (germline): SGDLS, YYNGEE.

V and J are TRBV7-9 and TRBJ2-1; TRBD2 might be the D (6 bases). CDR1 is SEHNR and CDR2 is FQNEAQ in the germline V gene (reference sequence). V lost 3 bases and J lost 10, with 16 bases in between. The CDR3 is 14 amino acids. The CDR3 sequence is CASSFRLGWGEQFF. Here the CDR3 DNA reads TGTGCCAGCAGCTTCCGACTAGGATGGGGCGAGCAGTTCTTC.

CDR3 sequence reads: CASSHREDEQFF. The CDR3 nucleotides read TGTGCCAGCAGCCACAGGGAGGATGAGCAGTTCTTC. This sequence joins TRBV4-2 and TRBJ2-1; D perhaps matches TRBD2 (6 bases). Per the germline V gene, CDR1 is LGHNA and CDR2 is YNFKEQ. V dropped 3 bases and J dropped 8 bases, with 8 bases sitting between them. The CDR3 length is 12 residues.

The J gene is TRBJ1-1, the V gene TRBV5-1; 10 bases align to TRBD1. Germline CDR1 and CDR2: SGHRS and YFSETQ. V was clipped by 4 bases and J by 6 bases; unmatched bases: 15. CDR3 length: 17 amino acids. CDR3: CASSASRDRGREAEAFF. For the CDR3, the DNA is TGCGCCAGCAGCGCGTCCCGGGACAGGGGACGGGAGGCTGAAGCTTTCTTT.

The genes are TRBV9 and TRBJ2-1; D call uncertain. This CDR3 spans 13 amino acids. Deletions cut 4 bases from V and 10 bases from J, with 15 bases between. In germline, CDR1 is SGDLS, CDR2 YYNGEE. As DNA, the CDR3 is TGTGCCAGCAGCTCCAACTCTTATAGGGAGCAGTTCTTC. Amino acid sequence: CASSSNSYREQFF.

This clone occurred once. J is TRBJ2-3 and V is TRBV9; 11 bases map to TRBD2. V was clipped by 4 bases and J by 6 bases; unmatched bases: 10. The germline V gene has CDR1 SGDLS and CDR2 YYNGEE. The CDR3 runs to 16 residues. This CDR3 reads CASSFRPSGGPDTQYF. The DNA of the CDR3 is TGTGCCAGCAGCTTCCGGCCTAGCGGGGGGCCGGATACGCAGTATTTT.

The chain is built from TRBV29-1 and TRBJ2-7; maybe TRBD2 (6 bases). Germline V gene sequence: CDR1 SQVTM, CDR2 ANQGSEA. This CDR3 has 11 residues. With 7 bases removed from V and 0 bases from J, the gap between germline ends came to 7 bases. The CDR3 DNA is TGCAGCGCGGGGGTCTCCTACGAGCAGTACTTC. Its translation: CSAGVSYEQYF.

The J gene is TRBJ2-1, the V gene TRBV27, with 10 bases fitting TRBD2. With 6 bases clipped from V and 6 bases from J, the junction kept 8 bases outside the gene matches. The CDR3 has 15 amino acids. Germline V gene data show CDR1 as MNHEY and CDR2 as SMNVEV (reference sequence). CDR3 sequence: CASSPTAGGRNEQFF. Here the CDR3 DNA reads TGTGCCAGCAGCCCCACAGCGGGGGGGCGCAATGAGCAGTTCTTC.

The J gene is TRBJ2-3, the V gene TRBV25-1; D is possibly TRBD1 or TRBD2 (5 bases each). The CDR3 sequence is 15 residues long. CDR1 and CDR2 (germline): MGHDK, SYGVNS. With 3 bases removed from V and 3 bases from J, the gap between germline ends came to 13 bases. CDR3 sequence reads: CASSDWDPGTDTQYF. Written as DNA, the CDR3 is TGTGCCAGCAGTGATTGGGACCCAGGGACAGATACGCAGTATTTT.

This chain's CDR3 is CASSQRIGPYNQETQYF. The CDR3 bases are TGCGCCAGCAGCCAAAGAATCGGCCCATACAACCAAGAGACCCAGTACTTC. The chain employs TRBV4-1 and TRBJ2-5, with D hard to call. The germline V and J ends were trimmed by 2 bases and 0 bases, with 16 bases remaining between them. Looked up from germline, CDR1 is MGHRA and CDR2 is YSYEKL. The CDR3 extends over 17 amino acids.

This sequence joins TRBV6-6 and TRBJ1-1; D may be TRBD1 (5 bases). Germline V gene sequence: CDR1 MNHNY, CDR2 SVGAGI (reference sequence). Trimming left V 8 bases short and J 7 bases short, with 11 bases between. The CDR3 has 11 residues. CDR3 sequence: CASGTHLEAFF. Here the CDR3 DNA reads TGTGCCAGCGGGACTCATCTTGAAGCTTTCTTT.

The chain links TRBV10-3 to TRBJ2-1; tentatively, D is TRBD1 or TRBD2 (5 bases each). The CDR3 covers 16 residues. From germline, CDR1 is ENHRY and CDR2 SYGVKD. The V end was cut by 3 bases, the J end by 9 bases, with 21 bases between. The CDR3 spells CAISDEGLGAYAEQFF. The CDR3, as DNA: TGTGCCATCAGTGACGAGGGGTTGGGAGCGTACGCTGAGCAGTTCTTC.

This clone has just one count. DNA of the CDR3: TGTGCCAGCCGCAGAGGGAGCTCCTACAATGAGCAGTTCTTC. Translation: CASRRGSSYNEQFF. The chain uses TRBV5-6 and TRBJ2-1, with TRBD2 as a possible D gene (5 bases). Trimming took 7 bases from V and 0 from J, leaving 11 bases between them. CDR3 length equals 14 residues. CDR1 is SGHDT, CDR2 YYEEEE, per germline.

This sequence joins TRBV29-1 and TRBJ2-6, with D perhaps TRBD1 (6 bases). V lost 5 bases to trimming and J lost 0 bases, with 11 bases between them. This CDR3 comprises 15 residues. CDR1 and CDR2 from the germline V gene are SQVTM and ANQGSEA. CDR3 in DNA: TGCAGCGTTATGGACAGATACTCTGGGGCCAACGTCCTGACTTTC. Translation gives CSVMDRYSGANVLTF.

The rearrangement links TRBV4-1 to TRBJ2-1, with 8 bases matching TRBD1. Germline V gene lookup returns CDR1 MGHRA and CDR2 YSYEKL. With V trimmed by 4 bases and J by 5 bases, 10 bases remained unmatched. The CDR3 loop spans 16 amino acids. The CDR3 loop reads CASSPNTGTGDNEQFF. In nucleotides, the CDR3 is TGCGCCAGCAGCCCGAACACAGGGACAGGTGACAATGAGCAGTTCTTC.

The chain is built from TRBV7-2 and TRBJ2-5; possibly TRBD2 for D (5 bases). The V gene lost 5 bases and the J gene lost 5 bases, with 15 bases spanning the gap. Germline-derived CDR1 and CDR2 are SGHTA and FQGNSA. The CDR3 has 14 amino acids. The CDR3 nucleotides read TGTGCCAGCAGCCCAATGGCGGGTTTCGAGACCCAGTACTTC. Translation: CASSPMAGFETQYF. The entire variable domain, with the rest obtained from reference TRBV7-2 and TRBJ2-5, is as follows: GAGVSQSPSNKVTEKGKDVELRCDPISGHTALYWYRQSLGQGLEFLIYFQGNSAPDKSGLPSDRFSAERTGGSVSTLTIQRTQQEDSAVYLCASSPMAGFETQYFGPGTRLLVL.